The 8 T cell receptor beta chains below come from one sample, sequenced in a study of early T cells in non-severe SARS-CoV-2 infection. Using its own MiXCR run on the 5' RACE reads, TCRdb lists one record per CDR3 protein. The sample holds approximately 46,000 distinct CDR3 sequences; approximately 8.5% are singletons and the top ten take more than 12%. Source material: whole blood. These TCRs come from an adult who was a healthcare worker with PCR-confirmed SARS-CoV-2 infection or an uninfected control (not recorded which).

Ten or more counts support this clonotype. V gene TRBV27 combines with J gene TRBJ2-7; D is uncertain. From germline, CDR1 is MNHEY and CDR2 SMNVEV (reference sequence). The CDR3 runs to 10 residues. Trimming removed 10 bases from V and 7 bases from J, with 11 bases in between. The CDR3 DNA is TGTGCCACCCCTTCGGAAGAGCAGTACTTC. Its protein is CATPSEEQYF.

At least ten counts were recorded for this clonotype. The chain links TRBV12-3 or TRBV12-4 to TRBJ2-1, with TRBD2 as a possible D gene (6 bases). Deletions cut 4 bases from V and 1 base from J, with 14 bases between. This CDR3 region has 16 residues. The CDR3 protein is CASSSQRAGSYNEQFF. For the CDR3, the DNA is TGTGCCAGCAGTTCCCAGAGGGCGGGATCCTACAATGAGCAGTTCTTC.

The table lists this clonotype with many counts. The chain combines TRBV7-8 with TRBJ1-4; D perhaps matches TRBD1 (5 bases). The V gene lost 1 base and the J gene lost 3 bases, with 15 bases spanning the gap. The germline CDR1 and CDR2 sequences are SGHVS and FQNEAQ. This CDR3 comprises 17 residues. The CDR3 DNA reads TGTGCCAGCAGCTTAGAGGGCAGGGAGGTACCTAATGAAAAACTGTTTTTT. Translation gives CASSLEGREVPNEKLFF.

This clonotype showed up many times. V and J are TRBV20-1 and TRBJ1-5; possibly TRBD1 for D (5 bases). Trimming pared 2 bases from V and 3 bases from J, leaving 14 bases between. The CDR3 sequence is 15 residues long. The germline V gene has CDR1 DFQATT and CDR2 SNEGSKA (reference sequence). The CDR3 DNA reads as TGCAGTGCTAGAAATAGGGGTCGGACCAATCAGCCCCAGCATTTT. It translates to CSARNRGRTNQPQHF.

Written as DNA, the CDR3 is TGTGCCAGCAGCTTCGGTCGAGGGACCGGGGAGCTGTTTTTT. Protein sequence: CASSFGRGTGELFF. This chain connects TRBV7-9 to TRBJ2-2; D possibly corresponds to TRBD2 (5 bases). This CDR3 is 14 amino acids long. Germline V lookup: CDR1 SEHNR, CDR2 FQNEAQ (reference sequence). V was cut by 3 bases and J by 5 bases, with 10 bases left in between.

This clonotype has a count of ten or more. This chain joins TRBV10-2 and TRBJ2-7; possibly TRBD2 for D (6 bases). V was shortened by 2 bases and J by 2 bases, with 10 bases between the two germline ends. This CDR3 is 14 amino acids long. The germline V gene encodes CDR1 WSHSY and CDR2 SAAADI. CDR3 bases: TGCGCCAGCAGTGAGCGGGAGAGTGCCTACGAGCAGTACTTC. This codes for CASSERESAYEQYF.

This clonotype came up many times. The V call is TRBV13, the J call TRBJ1-2; 11 nucleotides line up with TRBD1. Germline CDR1 and CDR2: PRHDT and FYEKMQ (reference sequence). J lost 1 base, V lost 2 bases, and 15 bases had no gene match. The CDR3 consists of 20 residues. This CDR3 is CASSLLSTGQGANSNYGYTF. CDR3 DNA: TGTGCCAGCAGCTTACTTTCAACCGGACAGGGGGCGAATAGTAACTATGGCTACACCTTC.

The sample holds many counts of this clonotype. The gene calls are TRBV5-1 and TRBJ1-3, with 7 bases lining up with TRBD1. V trimming: 0 bases; J trimming: 4 bases; junction bases outside the gene matches: 4. The CDR3 spans 15 residues. The germline gives CDR1 SGHRS, CDR2 YFSETQ. CDR3 in DNA: TGCGCCAGCAGCTTGGTACAGGGGAGCGGAAACACCATATATTTT. This sequence encodes CASSLVQGSGNTIYF.